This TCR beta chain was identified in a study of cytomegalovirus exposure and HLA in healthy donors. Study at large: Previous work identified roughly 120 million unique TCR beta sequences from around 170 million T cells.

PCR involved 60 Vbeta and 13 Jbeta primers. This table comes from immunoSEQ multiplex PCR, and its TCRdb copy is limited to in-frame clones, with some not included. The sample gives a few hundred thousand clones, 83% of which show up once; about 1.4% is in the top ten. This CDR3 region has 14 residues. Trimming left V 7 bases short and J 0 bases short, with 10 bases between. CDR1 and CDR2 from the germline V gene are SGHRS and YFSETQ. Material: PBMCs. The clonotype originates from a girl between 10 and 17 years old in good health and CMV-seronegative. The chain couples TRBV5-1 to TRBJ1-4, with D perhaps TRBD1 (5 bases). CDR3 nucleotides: TGCGCCAGCCGGAAGACAGCAACTAATGAAAAACTGTTTTTT. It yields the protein CASRKTATNEKLFF.